These T cell receptor beta chains were read from a single sample in a study of chemoradiotherapy in HPV16-positive cancers. Clones were sequenced by immunoSEQ multiplex PCR, and TCRdb holds only the in-frame ones, with some missing. The table records approximately 14,000 clones, just over 85% of them present only once. Material: blood, obtained from a patient who underwent chemoradiotherapy. The receptors stem from a human donor with HPV-associated anogenital cancer. CDR3s include the opening cysteine and the closing phenylalanine or tryptophan. The order of the fields is D gene, J gene, V gene, clone size, CDR3 DNA, CDR3 protein. D genes are given only for firm matches. For some rows the clone size is stated as once, few or many, or as a class when expanded; others skip it.

d_call: NA; j_call: TRBJ2-1; v_call: TRBV20-1; clone_size: NA; cdr3_nt: TGCAGTGCTAGACCCTACAATGAGCAGTTCTTC; cdr3_aa: CSARPYNEQFF
d_call: TRBD2; j_call: TRBJ2-3; v_call: TRBV2; clone_size: NA; cdr3_nt: TGTGCCAGCAGCCCTAGCGGACGTAGCACAGATACGCAGTATTTT; cdr3_aa: CASSPSGRSTDTQYF
d_call: NA; j_call: TRBJ2-7; v_call: TRBV6-5; clone_size: NA; cdr3_nt: TGTGCCAGCAGTTCAAGCCCCGGAGACACCTACGAGCAGTACTTC; cdr3_aa: CASSSSPGDTYEQYF
d_call: NA; j_call: TRBJ2-5; v_call: TRBV2; clone_size: NA; cdr3_nt: TGTGCCAGCAGTGAAATTGGCAGCCAAGAGACCCAGTACTTC; cdr3_aa: CASSEIGSQETQYF
d_call: NA; j_call: TRBJ2-5; v_call: TRBV29-1; clone_size: once; cdr3_nt: TGCAGCGTCGGGAGCTTTTCAGGGCAAGAGACCCAGTACTTC; cdr3_aa: CSVGSFSGQETQYF
d_call: NA; j_call: TRBJ1-2; v_call: TRBV6-5; clone_size: NA; cdr3_nt: TGTGCCAGCAGCCCCGGGACCCTTGACTATGGCTACACCTTC; cdr3_aa: CASSPGTLDYGYTF
d_call: NA; j_call: TRBJ1-2; v_call: TRBV29-1; clone_size: NA; cdr3_nt: TGCAGCGTTGAACGATATGCTTATGGCTACACCTTC; cdr3_aa: CSVERYAYGYTF
d_call: TRBD1; j_call: TRBJ2-3; v_call: TRBV27; clone_size: NA; cdr3_nt: TGTGCCAGCAGTTTATCGACGGGACAGGATACGCAGTATTTT; cdr3_aa: CASSLSTGQDTQYF
d_call: NA; j_call: TRBJ1-5; v_call: TRBV30; clone_size: NA; cdr3_nt: TGTGCCTGGAGTCTAATTGATATCTCAGGAGGCAATCAGCCCCAGCATTTT; cdr3_aa: CAWSLIDISGGNQPQHF
d_call: NA; j_call: TRBJ1-2; v_call: TRBV7-9; clone_size: NA; cdr3_nt: TGTGCCACCATGGGGCCCGGGGGCGCGTTGGACTATGGCTACACCTTC; cdr3_aa: CATMGPGGALDYGYTF
d_call: NA; j_call: TRBJ2-1; v_call: TRBV18; clone_size: NA; cdr3_nt: TGTGCCAGCTCACCAGAGCCCGGGTACAATGAGCAGTTCTTC; cdr3_aa: CASSPEPGYNEQFF
d_call: TRBD2; j_call: TRBJ2-5; v_call: TRBV6-1; clone_size: NA; cdr3_nt: TGTGCCAGTTACGCAGCGGGAGGGCTAGAGACCCAGTACTTC; cdr3_aa: CASYAAGGLETQYF
d_call: TRBD1; j_call: TRBJ2-2; v_call: TRBV4-1; clone_size: NA; cdr3_nt: TGCGCCAGCAGCCGGTTTGGACAGGGGCCCGCCGGGGAGCTGTTTTTT; cdr3_aa: CASSRFGQGPAGELFF
d_call: NA; j_call: TRBJ1-2; v_call: TRBV30; clone_size: NA; cdr3_nt: TGTGCCTGGAGTGTACAACAGACGATCTATGGCTACACCTTC; cdr3_aa: CAWSVQQTIYGYTF
d_call: TRBD2; j_call: TRBJ2-3; v_call: TRBV28; clone_size: NA; cdr3_nt: TGTGCCAGCAGTTCCCTCCTAGCGGGCCTCCGGCGGGGCACAGATACGCAGTATTTT; cdr3_aa: CASSSLLAGLRRGTDTQYF
d_call: NA; j_call: TRBJ1-6; v_call: TRBV11-2; clone_size: few; cdr3_nt: TGTGCCAGCAGCTTAGAGGGTCAGAAATATTCACCCCTCCACTTT; cdr3_aa: CASSLEGQKYSPLHF
d_call: TRBD2; j_call: TRBJ2-1; v_call: TRBV30; clone_size: NA; cdr3_nt: TGTGCCTGGAGCCCCTTTGGGACTAGCGGGAGAAACCCGAATGAGCAGTTCTTC; cdr3_aa: CAWSPFGTSGRNPNEQFF